These T cell receptor beta chains were read from a single sample in a study of Ad26.COV2.S vaccination and SARS-CoV-2 variants. Profiling relied on immunoSEQ multiplex PCR, and the TCRdb table lists in-frame clones only, not all of them. The sample holds approximately 300,000 clones, approximately 86% seen once. Sequencing was performed on peripheral blood, taken in a trial of Ad26.COV2.S vaccine versus placebo. All receptors come from a person aged 18-65 years who received the Ad26.COV2.S COVID-19 vaccine or a placebo. CDR3s include the opening cysteine and the closing phenylalanine or tryptophan. Fields, in order: CDR3 protein, CDR3 DNA, clone size, J gene, CDR3 length, D gene, V gene. The D gene is left open where the match is weak. The size of a clone is reported for some rows only, either as once, few or many, or as a class for expanded clones.

CDR3aa: CASSRAGGPVDEQFF
CDR3nt: TGCGCCAGCAGCAGGGCGGGGGGGCCTGTAGATGAGCAGTTCTTC
abundance: .
j_gene: TRBJ2-1
len: 15
d_gene: TRBD2
v_gene: TRBV5-1

CDR3aa: CAISASGTGERGETQYF
CDR3nt: TGTGCCATCAGTGCCTCCGGGACAGGGGAACGTGGAGAGACCCAGTACTTC
abundance: .
j_gene: TRBJ2-5
len: 17
d_gene: TRBD1
v_gene: TRBV10-3

CDR3aa: CASSEGGPFNQPQHF
CDR3nt: TGTGCCAGCAGTGAGGGCGGGCCCTTCAATCAGCCCCAGCATTTT
abundance: .
j_gene: TRBJ1-5
len: 15
d_gene: .
v_gene: TRBV6-1

CDR3aa: CASSKTDRGVCTEAFF
CDR3nt: TGTGCCAGCAGTAAAACGGACAGGGGGGTGTGCACTGAAGCTTTCTTT
abundance: .
j_gene: TRBJ1-1
len: 16
d_gene: .
v_gene: TRBV21-1

CDR3aa: CASSPQLTVISNTQYF
CDR3nt: TGTGCCAGCTCACCACAACTGACAGTTATATCCAATACGCAGTATTTT
abundance: .
j_gene: TRBJ2-3
len: 16
d_gene: .
v_gene: TRBV18

CDR3aa: CASSTQGGGQPQHF
CDR3nt: TGTGCCAGTAGTACCCAGGGGGGAGGACAGCCCCAGCATTTT
abundance: .
j_gene: TRBJ1-5
len: 14
d_gene: TRBD1
v_gene: TRBV19

CDR3aa: CASSKLAGSSYEQYF
CDR3nt: TGTGCCAGCAGCAAGCTAGCGGGGAGCTCCTACGAGCAGTACTTC
abundance: many
j_gene: TRBJ2-7
len: 15
d_gene: TRBD2
v_gene: TRBV7-9

CDR3aa: CASRQGGRQGTGELFF
CDR3nt: TGTGCCAGCAGACAGGGGGGCCGACAGGGCACCGGGGAGCTGTTTTTT
abundance: .
j_gene: TRBJ2-2
len: 16
d_gene: TRBD1
v_gene: TRBV5-4

CDR3aa: CASSLEGLFASPLHF
CDR3nt: TGCGCCAGCAGCTTGGAAGGGCTATTCGCTTCACCCCTCCACTTT
abundance: .
j_gene: TRBJ1-6
len: 15
d_gene: .
v_gene: TRBV5-1

CDR3aa: CASSSLAGGITDTQYF
CDR3nt: TGTGCCAGCAGCTCCTTAGCGGGGGGGATCACAGATACGCAGTATTTT
abundance: .
j_gene: TRBJ2-3
len: 16
d_gene: TRBD2
v_gene: TRBV7-9

CDR3aa: CASSERGYGNQPQHF
CDR3nt: TGTGCCAGCAGTGAGAGGGGTTATGGCAATCAGCCCCAGCATTTT
abundance: .
j_gene: TRBJ1-5
len: 15
d_gene: .
v_gene: TRBV6-1

CDR3aa: CASSQEADRGWNSPLHF
CDR3nt: TGTGCCAGCAGCCAAGAGGCGGACAGGGGATGGAATTCACCCCTCCACTTT
abundance: .
j_gene: TRBJ1-6
len: 17
d_gene: TRBD1
v_gene: TRBV3-1/TRBV3-2

CDR3aa: CASSLAGTSSYEQYF
CDR3nt: TGTGCCAGCAGCTTAGCAGGGACCAGCTCCTACGAGCAGTACTTC
abundance: .
j_gene: TRBJ2-7
len: 15
d_gene: .
v_gene: TRBV7-3

CDR3aa: CASSLAPSTLRLLGMDEQFF
CDR3nt: TGCGCCAGCAGCTTGGCCCCTTCCACGCTTCGGCTATTAGGGATGGATGAGCAGTTCTTC
abundance: .
j_gene: TRBJ2-1
len: 20
d_gene: .
v_gene: TRBV5-1

CDR3aa: CASSLGRRLAGGPQYF
CDR3nt: TGTGCCAGCAGCTTAGGACGGCGACTAGCGGGGGGGCCGCAGTATTTT
abundance: .
j_gene: TRBJ2-3
len: 16
d_gene: TRBD2
v_gene: TRBV7-2

CDR3aa: CASSETWGLVYEQYF
CDR3nt: TGTGCCAGCAGTGAAACCTGGGGGCTAGTCTACGAGCAGTACTTC
abundance: .
j_gene: TRBJ2-7
len: 15
d_gene: .
v_gene: TRBV6-1

CDR3aa: CASSPRTDTQYF
CDR3nt: TGTGCCAGCAGTCCCCGCACAGATACGCAGTATTTT
abundance: .
j_gene: TRBJ2-3
len: 12
d_gene: .
v_gene: TRBV27

CDR3aa: CASSQARGIDLTEAFF
CDR3nt: TGCGCCAGCAGCCAGGCCAGGGGTATAGACTTGACTGAAGCTTTCTTT
abundance: .
j_gene: TRBJ1-1
len: 16
d_gene: .
v_gene: TRBV4-1